A single sample gave rise to the 31 T cell receptor beta chains below, sequenced in a study of OX40 agonist ivuxolimab in advanced cancers. This table comes from immunoSEQ multiplex PCR, and its TCRdb copy is limited to in-frame clones, with some not included. This sample has about 54,000 clones, with about 89% found just once. Sequenced here: CD4+ or CD8+ T cells sorted from blood, sampled in a trial of the OX40 agonist ivuxolimab. Source of these receptors: an adult with an advanced solid tumor such as melanoma, head and neck, liver or kidney cancer.

The chain carries TRBV5-6 and TRBJ1-2; perhaps TRBD1 as D (6 bases). Germline CDR1 reads SGHDT; CDR2 reads YYEEEE. V was clipped by 0 bases and J by 2 bases, with 14 bases between them. This CDR3 has 16 amino acids. The CDR3, as DNA: TGTGCCAGCAGCTTGGGTGGAACAGGGTGGAACTATGGCTACACCTTC. This encodes CASSLGGTGWNYGYTF.

The chain employs TRBV10-3 and TRBJ2-1; 8 positions agree with TRBD2. This CDR3 has 15 amino acids. CDR1 and CDR2 from the germline V gene are ENHRY and SYGVKD. J lost 6 bases, V lost 8 bases, and 12 bases had no gene match. In DNA, the CDR3 is TGTGCCATCGGGGAGACGGGACTAGTTGGCAATGAGCAGTTCTTC. Its protein is CAIGETGLVGNEQFF.

The gene calls are TRBV5-1 and TRBJ1-5; perhaps TRBD1 as D (6 bases). V was pared by 3 bases and J by 6 bases, with 19 bases between. The germline CDR1 and CDR2 sequences are SGHRS and YFSETQ. There are 16 residues in the CDR3. Here the CDR3 reads CASSSQRGMERQPQHF. CDR3 DNA sequence: TGCGCCAGCAGCTCCCAGAGGGGGATGGAGCGTCAGCCCCAGCATTTT.

Only one count was recorded for this clone. J is TRBJ2-7 and V is TRBV2; no definite D call. The CDR3 extends over 11 amino acids. Trimming left V 7 bases short and J 5 bases short, with 9 bases between. Germline CDR1 and CDR2: SNHLY and FYNNEI. The DNA for the CDR3 is TGTGCCAGCACCTATTTTGACGAGCAGTACTTC. It yields the protein CASTYFDEQYF.

The chain joins TRBV5-1 to TRBJ1-1; the D gene is possibly TRBD1 (5 bases). V was trimmed by 3 bases and J by 4 bases, leaving 16 bases between them. Germline CDR1 reads SGHRS; CDR2 reads YFSETQ. The CDR3 contains 15 residues. The CDR3 sequence: CASSSGGGATTEAFF. In nucleotides, the CDR3 is TGCGCCAGCAGCTCCGGGGGAGGGGCGACCACTGAAGCTTTCTTT.

This clone has just one count. V gene TRBV6-1 combines with J gene TRBJ2-1; tentatively, D is TRBD1 (5 bases). From germline, CDR1 is MNHNS and CDR2 SASEGT. This CDR3 region has 13 residues. V shed 7 bases and J shed 4 bases, with 11 bases lying between them. CDR3 nucleotides: TGTGCCAGCAACCCACAGGTTTACAATGAGCAGTTCTTC. Translation gives CASNPQVYNEQFF.

The chain joins TRBV28 to TRBJ2-5; the match to TRBD2 covers 7 bases. V trimming: 7 bases; J trimming: 7 bases; junction bases outside the gene matches: 9. CDR1 and CDR2 from the germline V gene are MDHEN and SYDVKM. The CDR3 length is 13 residues. The chain's CDR3 is CASIYGGGVTQYF. As DNA, the CDR3 is TGTGCCAGCATTTACGGCGGGGGTGTGACCCAGTACTTC.

This chain uses TRBV5-4 with TRBJ2-7, with 7 positions matching TRBD1. V trimming: 4 bases; J trimming: 0 bases; junction bases outside the gene matches: 7. This CDR3 is 15 amino acids long. CDR1 is SGHNT, CDR2 YYREEE, per germline (reference sequence). The CDR3 DNA reads as TGTGCCAGCAGCGTGGCTTGGGACAGCTCCTACGAGCAGTACTTC. It encodes CASSVAWDSSYEQYF. The variable domain in full, with the rest retrieved from reference TRBV5-4 and TRBJ2-7, is ETGVTQSPTHLIKTRGQQVTLRCSSQSGHNTVSWYQQALGQGPQFIFQYYREEENGRGNFPPRFSGLQFPNYSSELNVNALELDDSALYLCASSVAWDSSYEQYFGPGTRLTVT.

The chain recombines TRBV5-1 with TRBJ2-1, with D unresolved. Trimming removed 0 bases at V and 4 bases at J, with 8 bases between. Germline lookup yields CDR1 SGHRS and CDR2 YFSETQ. This CDR3 contains 14 residues. The CDR3 region is CASSLATDYNEQFF. The DNA of the CDR3 is TGCGCCAGCAGCTTGGCGACGGATTACAATGAGCAGTTCTTC.

The chain has TRBV29-1 and TRBJ2-3; D is possibly TRBD2 (6 bases). The CDR3 is 14 amino acids. Germline lookup yields CDR1 SQVTM and CDR2 ANQGSEA. The ends were cut back, 5 bases at V and 6 bases at J, with 18 bases in the middle. CDR3 region: CSVCKAGTADTQYF. The CDR3 DNA follows: TGCAGCGTTTGTAAGGCGGGGACCGCGGATACGCAGTATTTT.

The chain joins TRBV5-6 to TRBJ1-5, with D unresolved. The CDR3 extends over 10 amino acids. The germline gives CDR1 SGHDT, CDR2 YYEEEE. V was clipped by 2 bases and J by 9 bases, with 3 bases between them. The CDR3 loop is CASSFMPQHF. CDR3 coding DNA: TGTGCCAGCAGCTTTATGCCCCAGCATTTT.

In nucleotides, the CDR3 is TGTGCCAGCAGTGGCTCAGGGGAAGGCTACACCTTC. Translation gives CASSGSGEGYTF. The rearrangement links TRBV2 to TRBJ1-2; D is possibly TRBD1 (6 bases). In germline, CDR1 is SNHLY, CDR2 FYNNEI. The CDR3 is 12 residues long. V was pared by 4 bases and J by 8 bases, with 11 bases between.

The chain carries TRBV19 and TRBJ1-1; no clear D gene. The CDR3 covers 13 residues. Between the trimmed V and J ends, which lost 6 bases and 5 bases, there was a span of 13 bases. The germline V gene encodes CDR1 LNHDA and CDR2 SQIVND (reference sequence). The CDR3 sequence: CASSLTSGTEAFF. Written as DNA, the CDR3 is TGTGCCAGTAGCCTGACCAGTGGGACTGAAGCTTTCTTT.

The chain carries TRBV27 and TRBJ1-1; the match to TRBD1 covers 7 bases. V shed 5 bases, J shed 1 base, and the junction held 13 bases outside the gene matches. This CDR3 has 17 residues. Germline CDR1 is MNHEY and CDR2 is SMNVEV (reference sequence). Here the CDR3 DNA reads TGTGCCAGCAGTCACCAAATAGGGAGGGGGCGGAACACTGAAGCTTTCTTT. The encoded protein is CASSHQIGRGRNTEAFF.

This sequence joins TRBV7-3 and TRBJ2-1, with 7 bases that match TRBD2. The CDR3 extends over 13 amino acids. Germline CDR1 is SGHTA and CDR2 is FQGTGA. The V and J ends lost 4 bases and 9 bases, in that order; junction bases with no gene match: 6. For the CDR3, the DNA is TGTGCCAGCAGCTCGGGACTATCCCTTGAGCAGTTCTTC. It codes for CASSSGLSLEQFF.

V usage is TRBV5-1 and J usage is TRBJ1-6, with D possibly being TRBD1 (6 bases). CDR3 size: 15 residues. Germline loops: CDR1 SGHRS, CDR2 YFSETQ. V was clipped by 4 bases and J by 7 bases, with 15 bases between them. The CDR3 is CASSVQGRGNSPLHF. In DNA, the CDR3 is TGCGCCAGCAGCGTACAGGGAAGGGGGAATTCACCCCTCCACTTT.

Only one count was recorded for this clone. J is TRBJ2-7 and V is TRBV13, with 9 positions matching TRBD2. Germline trimming cut 6 bases from V and 4 bases from J; bases unmatched to any gene: 16. Germline assignment: CDR1 PRHDT and CDR2 FYEKMQ (reference sequence). The CDR3 has 17 amino acids. CDR3 in DNA: TGTGCCAGCAGTAACAGTTGGGGCGGGGGGGAGTATTACGAGCAGTACTTC. It specifies CASSNSWGGGEYYEQYF.

The gene calls are TRBV19 and TRBJ2-3; the match to TRBD2 covers 10 bases. The CDR3 spans 16 residues. With 2 bases clipped from V and 2 bases from J, the junction kept 4 bases outside the gene matches. Per germline, CDR1 LNHDA and CDR2 SQIVND (reference sequence). CDR3 in DNA: TGTGCCAGTAGTATACTAGCGGGGGCGGACACAGATACGCAGTATTTT. This codes for CASSILAGADTDTQYF.

CDR3: CSGGTGVVGTEAFF. CDR3 coding DNA: TGCAGCGGAGGGACAGGGGTCGTGGGTACTGAAGCTTTCTTT. The chain has TRBV29-1 and TRBJ1-1; 10 positions agree with TRBD1. The V gene's germline CDR1 is SQVTM and CDR2 ANQGSEA. The CDR3 is 14 residues long. J was trimmed by 5 bases and V by 7 bases; bases with no gene match: 10.

The V call is TRBV5-4, the J call TRBJ2-2; TRBD1 matches 8 bases. This CDR3 contains 15 residues. Germline loops: CDR1 SGHNT, CDR2 YYREEE (reference sequence). V dropped 0 bases and J dropped 9; count of bases not matched to a gene: 7. CDR3 region: CASSLGGQGARELFF. The DNA for the CDR3 is TGTGCCAGCAGCTTGGGGGGGCAGGGGGCCCGGGAGCTGTTTTTT.

This chain uses TRBV29-1 with TRBJ2-5, with TRBD1 matching 10 bases. J gave up 5 bases and V 7 bases, and 16 bases lay outside the gene matches. The germline V gene encodes CDR1 SQVTM and CDR2 ANQGSEA. The CDR3 is 16 amino acids. The CDR3 sequence: CSAAGTGAGGGETQYF. The CDR3 DNA is TGCAGCGCTGCCGGGACAGGGGCCGGAGGGGGGGAGACCCAGTACTTC.

Only a few counts were recorded for this clone. This chain joins TRBV19 and TRBJ1-5; 8 bases are shared with TRBD1. This CDR3 region has 16 residues. Germline V lookup: CDR1 LNHDA, CDR2 SQIVND (reference sequence). With 5 bases clipped from V and 6 bases from J, the junction kept 12 bases outside the gene matches. The CDR3 spells CASSAIAGGGGQPQHF. Written as DNA, the CDR3 is TGTGCCAGTAGTGCAATCGCAGGGGGCGGGGGTCAGCCCCAGCATTTT.

The chain combines TRBV5-5 with TRBJ2-7; D not certain. V was trimmed by 3 bases and J by 3 bases, leaving 10 bases between them. There are 13 residues in the CDR3. CDR1 is SGHKS, CDR2 YYEKEE, per germline (reference sequence). The CDR3 loop is CASSWIAVYEQYF. As DNA, the CDR3 is TGTGCCAGCAGCTGGATTGCGGTCTACGAGCAGTACTTC.

J is TRBJ1-2 and V is TRBV4-2, with 8 bases lining up with TRBD1. The CDR3 sequence is 15 residues long. Per germline, CDR1 LGHNA and CDR2 YNFKEQ. V shed 0 bases and J 7 bases; nucleotides not matched to a gene: 7. The CDR3, as DNA: TGTGCCAGCAGCCAAGAAACAGGGGGTTCCATTGGCTACACCTTC. It codes for CASSQETGGSIGYTF.

The rearrangement joins TRBV7-9 to TRBJ2-5, with D perhaps being TRBD1 or TRBD2 (5 bases each). Germline values: CDR1 SEHNR, CDR2 FQNEAQ (reference sequence). Deletions cut 0 bases from V and 4 bases from J, with 12 bases between. The CDR3 extends over 15 amino acids. The CDR3 is CASSLALRDGETQYF. For the CDR3, the DNA is TGTGCCAGCAGCTTAGCTCTCCGGGACGGAGAGACCCAGTACTTC. Based on the CDR3 plus reference TRBV7-9 and TRBJ2-5, the full variable domain is DTGVSQNPRHKITKRGQNVTFRCDPISEHNRLYWYRQTLGQGPEFLTYFQNEAQLEKSRLLSDRFSAERPKGSFSTLEIQRTEQGDSAMYLCASSLALRDGETQYFGPGTRLLVL.

The J gene is TRBJ1-2, the V gene TRBV6-1; tentative D call: TRBD1 (5 bases). Per the germline V gene, CDR1 is MNHNS and CDR2 is SASEGT. There are 13 residues in the CDR3. V was cut by 6 bases and J by 4 bases, with 12 bases left in between. CDR3 residues: CASSTRGGYGYTF. The CDR3 DNA reads as TGTGCCAGCAGCACCCGGGGGGGCTATGGCTACACCTTC.

V is TRBV6-6 and J is TRBJ2-7; TRBD1 matches at 8 bases. Germline V gene lookup returns CDR1 MNHNY and CDR2 SVGAGI (reference sequence). V lost 5 bases, J lost 7 bases, and 13 bases stayed unmatched. CDR3 length: 15 amino acids. In DNA form, the CDR3 reads TGTGCCAGCAGTCGGCTCCAGGGGGCTGGTGTTGAGCAGTACTTC. Amino acid sequence: CASSRLQGAGVEQYF.

This sequence joins TRBV7-3 and TRBJ2-3; tentatively, D is TRBD1 or TRBD2 (5 bases each). Germline values: CDR1 SGHTA, CDR2 FQGTGA. The V end was cut by 5 bases, the J end by 0 bases, with 9 bases between. The CDR3 runs to 14 residues. The chain's CDR3 is CASSKRDSTDTQYF. The DNA of the CDR3 is TGTGCCAGCAGCAAGAGGGACAGCACAGATACGCAGTATTTT.

The V call is TRBV5-8, the J call TRBJ2-2; D unclear. Germline values: CDR1 SGHTS, CDR2 YDEGEE. V was shortened by 0 bases and J by 0 bases, with 3 bases between the two germline ends. The CDR3 contains 14 residues. The CDR3 nucleotides are TGTGCCAGCAGCTTGGGACCGAACACCGGGGAGCTGTTTTTT. Protein: CASSLGPNTGELFF.

The CDR3 coding sequence is TGTGCCAGCAGTCCGGGACGGTCGAGCTCCTACGAGCAGTACTTC. Amino acids: CASSPGRSSSYEQYF. The chain is built from TRBV2 and TRBJ2-5; D is possibly TRBD1 or TRBD2 (5 bases each). Near its end, the DNA agrees better with TRBJ2-7, so the J call may be wrong. The germline CDR1 and CDR2 sequences are SNHLY and FYNNEI. The CDR3 is 15 amino acids.

The chain recombines TRBV4-1 with TRBJ2-6; D is perhaps TRBD1 (5 bases). The CDR3 spans 18 residues. Germline loops: CDR1 MGHRA, CDR2 YSYEKL. Trimming left V 1 base short and J 2 bases short, with 15 bases between. The CDR3 coding sequence is TGCGCCAGCAGCCAAGCCAGGGCGAATATCCCTGGGGCCAACGTCCTGACTTTC. It specifies CASSQARANIPGANVLTF.